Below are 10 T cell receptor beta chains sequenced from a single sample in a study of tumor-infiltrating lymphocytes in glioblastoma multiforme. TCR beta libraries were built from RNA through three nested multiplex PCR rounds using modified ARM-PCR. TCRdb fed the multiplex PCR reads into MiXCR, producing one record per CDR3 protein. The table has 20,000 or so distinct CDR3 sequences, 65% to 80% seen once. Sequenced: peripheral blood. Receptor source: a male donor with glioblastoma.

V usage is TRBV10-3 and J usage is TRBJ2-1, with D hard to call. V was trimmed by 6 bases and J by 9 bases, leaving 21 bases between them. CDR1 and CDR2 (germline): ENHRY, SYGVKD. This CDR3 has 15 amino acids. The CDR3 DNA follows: TGTGCCATCAGCAACCGGGTATCGGGTAGTGGTGAGCAGTTCTTC. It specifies CAISNRVSGSGEQFF.

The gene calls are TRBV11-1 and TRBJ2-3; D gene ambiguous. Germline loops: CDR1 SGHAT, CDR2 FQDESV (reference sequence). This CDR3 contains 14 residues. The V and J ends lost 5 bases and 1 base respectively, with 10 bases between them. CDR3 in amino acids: CASSLGRGTDTQYF. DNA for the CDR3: TGTGCCAGCAGCCTCGGTCGGGGCACAGATACGCAGTATTTT.

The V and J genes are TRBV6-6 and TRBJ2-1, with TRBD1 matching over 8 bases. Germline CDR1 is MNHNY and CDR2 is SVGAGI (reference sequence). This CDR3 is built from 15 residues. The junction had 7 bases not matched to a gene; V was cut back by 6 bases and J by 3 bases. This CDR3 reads CASRTDRVVYNEQFF. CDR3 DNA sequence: TGTGCCAGCAGAACGGACAGGGTGGTCTACAATGAGCAGTTCTTC.

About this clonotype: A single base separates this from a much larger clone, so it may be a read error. The CDR3 region is CASSLGALTEAFF. The CDR3 DNA follows: TGTGCCAGCAGCTTAGGGGCTCTCACTGAAGCTTTCTTT. The V gene is TRBV11-1, the J gene TRBJ1-1; D unclear. The V end lost 1 base, the J end lost 4 bases, and 7 bases lay between the germline ends. CDR3 length equals 13 residues. Germline V CDR1 and CDR2: SGHAT, FQDESV (reference sequence). Together with reference TRBV11-1 and TRBJ1-1, the CDR3 gives the full variable domain: EAEVAQSPRYKITEKSQAVAFWCDPISGHATLYWYRQILGQGPELLVQFQDESVVDDSQLPKDRFSAERLKGVDSTLKIQPAELGDSAMYLCASSLGALTEAFFGQGTRLTVV.

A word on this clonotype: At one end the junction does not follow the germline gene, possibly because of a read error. CDR3 residues: CASGLDRVLNNEQLF. In DNA form, the CDR3 reads TGTGCCAGCGGACTGGACAGGGTGCTTAACAATGAGCAGCTCTTC. This chain uses TRBV11-2 with TRBJ2-1; 8 nucleotides agree with TRBD1. The CDR3 has 15 residues. Germline V gives CDR1 SGHAT, CDR2 FQNNGV.

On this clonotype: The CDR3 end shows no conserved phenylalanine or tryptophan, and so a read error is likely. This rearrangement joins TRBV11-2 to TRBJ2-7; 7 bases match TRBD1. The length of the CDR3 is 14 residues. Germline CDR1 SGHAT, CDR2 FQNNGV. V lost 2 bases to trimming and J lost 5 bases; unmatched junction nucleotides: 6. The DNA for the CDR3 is TGTGCCAGCAGCTTAAACAGGGGTCAACACGAGCAGTACCTC. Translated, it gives CASSLNRGQHEQYL.

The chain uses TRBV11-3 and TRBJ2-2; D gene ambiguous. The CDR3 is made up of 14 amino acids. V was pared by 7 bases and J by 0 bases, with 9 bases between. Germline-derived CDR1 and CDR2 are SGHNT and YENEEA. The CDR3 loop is CASKIDANTGELFF. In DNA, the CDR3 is TGTGCCAGCAAGATAGATGCGAACACCGGGGAGCTGTTTTTT. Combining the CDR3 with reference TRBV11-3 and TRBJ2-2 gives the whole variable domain EAGVVQSPRYKIIEKKQPVAFWCNPISGHNTLYWYLQNLGQGPELLIRYENEEAVDDSQLPKDRFSAERLKGVDSTLKIQPAELGDSAVYLCASKIDANTGELFFGEGSRLTVL.

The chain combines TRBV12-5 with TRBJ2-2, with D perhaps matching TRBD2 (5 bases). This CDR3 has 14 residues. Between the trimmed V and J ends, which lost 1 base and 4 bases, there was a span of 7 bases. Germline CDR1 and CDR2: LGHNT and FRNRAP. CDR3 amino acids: CASGLGTPTGELFF. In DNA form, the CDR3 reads TGTGCTAGTGGTTTGGGGACTCCCACCGGGGAGCTGTTTTTT.

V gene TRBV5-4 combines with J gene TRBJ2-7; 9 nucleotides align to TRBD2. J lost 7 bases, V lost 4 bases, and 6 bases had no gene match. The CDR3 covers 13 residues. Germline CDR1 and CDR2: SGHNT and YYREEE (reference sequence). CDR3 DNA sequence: TGTGCCAGCAGCCTTCCTAGCGGGAATGAGCAGTACTTC. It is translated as CASSLPSGNEQYF.

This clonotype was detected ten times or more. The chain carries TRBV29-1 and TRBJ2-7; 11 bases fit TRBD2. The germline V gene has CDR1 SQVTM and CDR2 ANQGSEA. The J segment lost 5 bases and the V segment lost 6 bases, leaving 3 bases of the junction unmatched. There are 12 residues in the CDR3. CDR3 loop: CSVPGLADEQYF. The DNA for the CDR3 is TGCAGCGTGCCGGGACTAGCGGACGAGCAGTACTTC.